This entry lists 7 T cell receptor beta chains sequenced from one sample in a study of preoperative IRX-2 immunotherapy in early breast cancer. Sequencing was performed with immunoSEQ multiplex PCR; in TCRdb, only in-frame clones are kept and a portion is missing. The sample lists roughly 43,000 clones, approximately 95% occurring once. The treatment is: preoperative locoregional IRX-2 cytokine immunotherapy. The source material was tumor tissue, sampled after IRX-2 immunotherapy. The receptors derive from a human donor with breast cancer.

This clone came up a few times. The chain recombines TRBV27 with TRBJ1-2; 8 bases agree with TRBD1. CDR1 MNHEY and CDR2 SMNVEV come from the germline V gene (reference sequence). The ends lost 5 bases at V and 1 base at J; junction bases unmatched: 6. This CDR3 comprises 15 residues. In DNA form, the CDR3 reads TGTGCCAGCAGTCGCCGACAGGGGATTAACTATGGCTACACCTTC. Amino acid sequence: CASSRRQGINYGYTF.

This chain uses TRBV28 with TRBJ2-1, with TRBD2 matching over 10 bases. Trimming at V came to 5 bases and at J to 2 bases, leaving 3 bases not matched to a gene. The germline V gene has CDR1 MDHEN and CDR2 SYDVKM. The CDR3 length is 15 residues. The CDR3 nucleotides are TGTGCCAGCAGTCTGCTAGCGGGGGCCTACAATGAGCAGTTCTTC. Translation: CASSLLAGAYNEQFF.

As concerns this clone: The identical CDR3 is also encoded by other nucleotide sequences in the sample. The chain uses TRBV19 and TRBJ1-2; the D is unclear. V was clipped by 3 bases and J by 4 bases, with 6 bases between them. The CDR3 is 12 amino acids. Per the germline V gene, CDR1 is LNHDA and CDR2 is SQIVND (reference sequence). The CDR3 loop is CASSIKGYGYTF. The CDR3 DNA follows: TGTGCCAGTAGTATCAAGGGCTATGGCTACACCTTC.

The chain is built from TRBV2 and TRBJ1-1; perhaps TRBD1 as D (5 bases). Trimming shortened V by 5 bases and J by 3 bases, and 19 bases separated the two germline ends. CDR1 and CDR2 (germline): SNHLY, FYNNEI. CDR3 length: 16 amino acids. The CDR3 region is CASSRRDGREDTEAFF. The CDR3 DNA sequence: TGTGCCAGCAGTCGCCGGGACGGCCGGGAAGACACTGAAGCTTTCTTT. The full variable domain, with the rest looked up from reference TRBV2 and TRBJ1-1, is EPEVTQTPSHQVTQMGQEVILRCVPISNHLYFYWYRQILGQKVEFLVSFYNNEISEKSEIFDDQFSVERPDGSNFTLKIRSTKLEDSAMYFCASSRRDGREDTEAFFGQGTRLTVV.

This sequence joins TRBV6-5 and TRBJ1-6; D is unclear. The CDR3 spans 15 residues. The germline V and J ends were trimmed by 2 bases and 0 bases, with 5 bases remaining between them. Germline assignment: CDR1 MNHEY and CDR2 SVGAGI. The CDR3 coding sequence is TGTGCCAGCAGTTACGGGAGCTCCTATAATTCACCCCTCCACTTT. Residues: CASSYGSSYNSPLHF.

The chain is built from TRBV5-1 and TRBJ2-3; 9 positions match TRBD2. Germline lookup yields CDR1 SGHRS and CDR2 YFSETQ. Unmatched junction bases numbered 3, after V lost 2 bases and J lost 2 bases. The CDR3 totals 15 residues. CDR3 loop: CASSFSGGLTDTQYF. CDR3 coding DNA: TGCGCCAGCAGCTTCAGCGGGGGGCTCACAGATACGCAGTATTTT.

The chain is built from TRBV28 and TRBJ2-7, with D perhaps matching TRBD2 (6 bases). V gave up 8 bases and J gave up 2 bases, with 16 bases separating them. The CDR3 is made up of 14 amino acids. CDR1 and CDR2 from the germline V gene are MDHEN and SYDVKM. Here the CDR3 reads CASCPRDLAYEQYF. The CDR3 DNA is TGTGCCAGCTGCCCCAGGGACTTAGCCTACGAGCAGTACTTC.